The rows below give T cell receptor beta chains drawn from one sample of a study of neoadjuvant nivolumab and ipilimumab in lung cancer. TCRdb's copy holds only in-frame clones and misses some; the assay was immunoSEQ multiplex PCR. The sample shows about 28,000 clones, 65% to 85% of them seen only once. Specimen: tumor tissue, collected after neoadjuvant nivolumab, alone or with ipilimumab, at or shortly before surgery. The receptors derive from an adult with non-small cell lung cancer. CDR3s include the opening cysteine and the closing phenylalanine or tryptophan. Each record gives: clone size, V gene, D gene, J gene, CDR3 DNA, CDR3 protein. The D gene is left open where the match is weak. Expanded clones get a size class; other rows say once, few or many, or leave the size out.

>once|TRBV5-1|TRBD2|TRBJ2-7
TGCGCCAGCAGCCCTTCGACTAGCGGGGGGCCCGGCGAGCAGTACTTC
CASSPSTSGGPGEQYF
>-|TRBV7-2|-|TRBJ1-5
TGTGCCAGCAGCTCAGGGACGGGGTTTTTCCCCCAGCATTTT
CASSSGTGFFPQHF
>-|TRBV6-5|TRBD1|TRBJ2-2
TGTGCCAGCAGGTCGGGACAGCTTTTTACCGGGGAGCTGTTTTTT
CASRSGQLFTGELFF
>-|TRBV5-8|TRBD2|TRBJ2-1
TGTGCCAGCAGCTTGAGGACTAGCGTATCGGAGTTCTTC
CASSLRTSVSEFF
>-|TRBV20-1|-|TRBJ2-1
TGCAGTGCCCCGAGACTAGATGAGCAGTTCTTC
CSAPRLDEQFF
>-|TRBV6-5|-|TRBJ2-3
TGTGCCAGCAGTCTACTAAGCGAGGATACGCAGTATTTT
CASSLLSEDTQYF
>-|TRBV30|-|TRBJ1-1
TGTGCCTCCCACCCCCATAGCATAGCCAGTGAAGCTTTCTTT
CASHPHSIASEAFF
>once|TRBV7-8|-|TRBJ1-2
TGTGCCAGCAGCTTAGCTCAGGGGATGAACTATGGCTACACCTTC
CASSLAQGMNYGYTF
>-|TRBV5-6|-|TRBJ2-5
TGTGCCAGCGGCCAGCAGCCCGGCGTAGGAGGAGAGACCCAGTACTTC
CASGQQPGVGGETQYF
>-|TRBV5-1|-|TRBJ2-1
TGCGCCAGCAGCCTGGTCAGCGTCCACTCCTACAATGAGCAGTTCTTC
CASSLVSVHSYNEQFF
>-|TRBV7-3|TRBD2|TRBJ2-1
TGTGCCAGCAGCTTAAGGCTAGCGGGAGAGATCAATGAGCAGTTCTTC
CASSLRLAGEINEQFF
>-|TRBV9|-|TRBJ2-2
TGTGCCAGCAGCCCCCGAGGCAGGGGTTTGACCGGGGAGCTGTTTTTT
CASSPRGRGLTGELFF
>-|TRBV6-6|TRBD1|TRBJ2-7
TGTGCCAGCAGTAAACAGGGGGCGAGGGTAAAATACTTC
CASSKQGARVKYF
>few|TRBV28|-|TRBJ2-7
TGTGCCAGCAGTCTGCAGGGTTACGAGCAGTACTTC
CASSLQGYEQYF
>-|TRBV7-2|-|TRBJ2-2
TGTGCCAGCAGCTTAGACGGGGGGCAGACCGGGGAGCTGTTTTTT
CASSLDGGQTGELFF
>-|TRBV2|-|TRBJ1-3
TGTGCCAGTTATCCCGACGGCCTCGGCCCCATATATTTT
CASYPDGLGPIYF
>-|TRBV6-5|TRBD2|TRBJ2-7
TGTGCCAGCAGTTACGCAGGACTAGCGGACTCCTACGAGCAGTACTTC
CASSYAGLADSYEQYF
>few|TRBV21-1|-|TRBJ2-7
TGTGCCAGCAGCAAAATGGGGACAGGGAGCGAGCAGTACTTC
CASSKMGTGSEQYF
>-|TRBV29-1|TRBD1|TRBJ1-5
TGCAGCGCGCGGACAGGGACCAATCAGCCCCAGCATTTT
CSARTGTNQPQHF
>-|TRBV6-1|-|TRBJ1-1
TGTGCCAGCAGTGAAGTCGTTCGGGGGATTGGTGAAGCTTTCTTT
CASSEVVRGIGEAFF
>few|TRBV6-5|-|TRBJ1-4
TGTGCCAGCAGTAGGGTGGGAACTAATGAAAAACTGTTTTTT
CASSRVGTNEKLFF
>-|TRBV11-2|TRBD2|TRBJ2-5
TGTGCCAGCAGCTTCCTAGCGGGAGGGGTAGAGACCCAGTACTTC
CASSFLAGGVETQYF
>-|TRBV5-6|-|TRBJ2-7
TGTGCCAGCAGCTTGGGTCTACAGTTCTACGAGCAGTACTTC
CASSLGLQFYEQYF
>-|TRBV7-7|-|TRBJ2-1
TGTGCTAGCAGCTTAGGGGTCGGGGGAAGCTCCTACAATGAGCAGTTCTTC
CASSLGVGGSSYNEQFF
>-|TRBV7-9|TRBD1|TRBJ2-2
TGTGCCAGCAGCCTACCGGGACAGGCCCTGGCGGACACCGGGGAGCTGTTTTTT
CASSLPGQALADTGELFF
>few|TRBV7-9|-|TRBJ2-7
TGTGCCAGCAGCTTTGGACTGGGAAAGTACTTC
CASSFGLGKYF
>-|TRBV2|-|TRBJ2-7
TGTGCCAGCAGTGCTTATTACGAGCAGTACTTC
CASSAYYEQYF
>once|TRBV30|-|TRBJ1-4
TGTGCCTGGACGGGACAAGATGAAAAACTGTTTTTT
CAWTGQDEKLFF
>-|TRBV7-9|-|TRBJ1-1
TGTGCCAGCAGCCCAGACGTGTCCGTGAACACTGAAGCTTTCTTT
CASSPDVSVNTEAFF
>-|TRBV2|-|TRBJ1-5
TGTGCCAGCAGTGTTTGGGAAGGGCAGCCCCAGCATTTT
CASSVWEGQPQHF
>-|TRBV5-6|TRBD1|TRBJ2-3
TGTGCCAGCAGCTCACGGACAGGGACGCAGTATTTT
CASSSRTGTQYF
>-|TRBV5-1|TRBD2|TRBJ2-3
TGCGCCAGCAGCTCGGGGGGGACGGCATTCACAGATACGCAGTATTTT
CASSSGGTAFTDTQYF
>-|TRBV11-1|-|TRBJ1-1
TGTGCCAGCAGCTTAAGCCAGGGGCAGGCTGAAGCTTTCTTT
CASSLSQGQAEAFF
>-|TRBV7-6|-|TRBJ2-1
TGTGCCAGCAGCTTAACTAGGAGCTCCTACAATGAGCAGTTCTTC
CASSLTRSSYNEQFF
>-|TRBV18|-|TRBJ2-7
TGTGCCAGCTCACCCGTTCTGGACAGATCCTACGAGCAGTACTTC
CASSPVLDRSYEQYF
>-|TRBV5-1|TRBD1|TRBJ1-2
TGCGCCAGCAGGAACACCGGGACAGGGTATGGCTACACCTTC
CASRNTGTGYGYTF
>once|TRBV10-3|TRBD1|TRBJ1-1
TGTGCCATCAGTGAAACAGGGGCCACTGAAGCTTTCTTT
CAISETGATEAFF
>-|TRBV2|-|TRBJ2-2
TGTGCCAGCAGTGAGGACAGGAACACCGGGGAGCTGTTTTTT
CASSEDRNTGELFF
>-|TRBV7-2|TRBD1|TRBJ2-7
TGTGCCAGCAGCACAGCCGGGACAGGGCTCAACGAGCAGTACTTC
CASSTAGTGLNEQYF
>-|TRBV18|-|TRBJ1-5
TGTGCCAGCTCACCAGAAGGGGCGCCCCAGCATTTT
CASSPEGAPQHF
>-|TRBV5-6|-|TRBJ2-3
TGTGCCAGCAGCTTGGTTTGGTCGCAGCTTAACACAGATACGCAGTATTTT
CASSLVWSQLNTDTQYF
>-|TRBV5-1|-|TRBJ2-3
TGCGCCAGCAGCTTGGAAGCTAGCGCCTGGACAGATACGCAGTATTTT
CASSLEASAWTDTQYF
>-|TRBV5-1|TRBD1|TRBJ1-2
TGCGCCAGCAGCTTGGGAGGGACAGGAGGAGTTGGCTACACCTTC
CASSLGGTGGVGYTF
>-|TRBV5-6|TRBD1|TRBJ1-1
TGTGCCAGCAGCGCCACAGGGGGGTGGGATACTGAAGCTTTCTTT
CASSATGGWDTEAFF
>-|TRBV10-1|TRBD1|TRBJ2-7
TGCGCCACGCGACAGGGGATTTCCTACGAGCAGTACTTC
CATRQGISYEQYF
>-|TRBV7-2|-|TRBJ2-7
TGTGCCAGCAGCTTCGGGGGACAGAACTACGAGCAGTACTTC
CASSFGGQNYEQYF
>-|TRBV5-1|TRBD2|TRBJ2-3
TGCGCCAGCAGCTTGGTCGGGGGGGGCACAGATACGCAGTATTTT
CASSLVGGGTDTQYF
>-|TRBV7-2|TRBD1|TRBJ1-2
TGTGCCAGCAGCCAAACCTTGGAGGGGGCCTCTGGCTACACCTTC
CASSQTLEGASGYTF
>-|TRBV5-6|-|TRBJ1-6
TGTGCCAGCAGCTTGGGACGGAATTCACCCCTCCACTTT
CASSLGRNSPLHF
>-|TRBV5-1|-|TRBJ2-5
TGCGCCAGCAGCTTGGCCCAATGGGAGACCCAGTACTTC
CASSLAQWETQYF
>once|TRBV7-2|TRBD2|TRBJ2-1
TGTGCCAGCAGCTTACGGCGGGAGGGGAATGAGCAGTTCTTC
CASSLRREGNEQFF
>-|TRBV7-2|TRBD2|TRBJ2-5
TGTGCCAGCAGCCGTAGCGGGAGGGCCGGAGAGACCCAGTACTTC
CASSRSGRAGETQYF
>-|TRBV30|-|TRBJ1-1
TGTGCCTGGAGTGGAAGGACAGCTTACCCTGCTTTCTTT
CAWSGRTAYPAFF
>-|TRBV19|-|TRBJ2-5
TGTGCCAGTAGCACAGGGTTTGTCCAAGAGACCCAGTACTTC
CASSTGFVQETQYF
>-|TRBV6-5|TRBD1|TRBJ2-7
TGTGCCAGCAGTTACGGGACAGGGGCCTACGAGCAGTACTTC
CASSYGTGAYEQYF